This T cell receptor beta chain was sequenced during a study of blood T cell repertoires in COVID-19 (TCRdb year 2020). In the study overall: Samples from collaborators originated in the United States, Italy and Spain and spanned both the acute and convalescent phases of COVID-19. The material from the prospective study consisted of cDNA or gDNA derived from T cells, B-cell-depleted T cells, or PBMCs. Deeply sampled blood TCRbeta repertoires from subjects exposed to, actively infected with, or recovered from COVID-19 were included in the dataset. The repertoires were released in a freely available public database meant as a resource for research on the immune response to SARS-CoV-2. Samples came from the ongoing ImmuneRACE study (first 160 participants) plus 1,254 subjects from 6 global collaborators. Nearly every sample came with metadata listing a de-identified subject ID, COVID-19 status, age in years and sex. Where HLA class I and class II types were available, the types were taken from metadata supplied by the sample provider, not from assay-based typing.

The CDR3 runs 18 amino acids, cysteine and phenylalanine included. Of the read, only the CDR3 DNA is kept; its 54 bases are in frame from base 1. V loses 4 bases, J loses 3 bases, and the germline ends lie 22 bases apart. Based on the germline V gene, the CDR1 and CDR2 sequences are SGHRS and YFSETQ. Overall study results and their limits: The quantity of clinical and demographic metadata differed by source and by participant and was supplied without curation.

Concerning this clone: Its antigen is still unknown. Base qualities are missing; no much larger clone stands one base away.

In Seattle, one collaborating source enrolled patients while the infection was active and tracked those patients longitudinally over the course of disease. Collaborating institutions collected whole blood in K2EDTA tubes following their own protocols. For TCRbeta analysis, collaborator samples were shipped as frozen whole blood, as isolated PBMCs, or as DNA extracted from either sample type. The immunoSEQ Assay, a bias-controlled multiplex PCR, was used to amplify TCRbeta CDR3 regions from genomic DNA. As for the original processing: The number of nucleated cells in each sample was estimated by amplification of reference gene primers within the assay. Sequence reads were collapsed and filtered to measure the absolute abundance of every unique TCRbeta CDR3 rearrangement. For each sample, productive Simpson clonality was calculated as the square root of Simpson's diversity index across productive rearrangements. As stored in TCRdb, this immuneACCESS dataset retains in-frame rearrangements with V and J assigned. A fraction of the clones does not appear; measured against another copy, unresolved V genes explain less than half of the discrepancy, and the remainder lacks a known reason. The V and J calls and clone size were taken over from that table, and D and trimming were inferred from the DNA. The sample table records 95,000 to 150,000 clones; around 91% of these occur just once. The leading ten clones occupy 3.5% to 4.5% of the sample.

The sample consisted of peripheral blood. The chain was built from TRBV5-1 and TRBJ1-4, with an unclear D gene assignment. The sequence came from a woman aged 55-75 years with COVID-19, enrolled during active disease. The bases are TGCGCCAGCAGCGGATTAGGGAGCCACAGCGCGGCTAATGAAAAACTGTTTTTT. Protein translation: CASSGLGSHSAANEKLFF. When the CDR3 is completed using the reference TRBV5-1 and TRBJ1-4 genes on either side, the full variable domain is KAGVTQTPRYLIKTRGQQVTLSCSPISGHRSVSWYQQTPGQGLQFLFEYFSETQRNKGNFPGRFSGRQFSNSRSEMNVSTLELGDSALYLCASSGLGSHSAANEKLFFGSGTQLSVL.